The 17 T cell receptor beta chains below all came from one sample that was sequenced in a study of post-analysis software for immune sequencing data. General study points: Included in a set of a few TRBV segments more frequent in patients than controls were TRBV5-6, TRBV5-1 and TRBV20-1.

Carried by the TCR beta cDNA libraries were unique molecular identifiers. One entry per CDR3 protein, called by TCRdb with MiXCR from the PCR reads. The table has 750,000 to 950,000 distinct CDR3 sequences, about 57% seen once. These receptors lack a known antigen. Sequencing used blood. All receptors come from a girl aged 10-17 years with multiple sclerosis.

This clonotype was observed a few times. This chain joins TRBV7-8 and TRBJ2-7, with D hard to call. CDR3 length: 14 amino acids. The germline CDR1 and CDR2 sequences are SGHVS and FQNEAQ. With 0 bases removed from V and 0 bases from J, the gap between germline ends came to 6 bases. The chain's CDR3 is CASSLAQSSYEQYF. The CDR3 DNA reads as TGTGCCAGCAGCTTAGCGCAGAGCTCCTACGAGCAGTACTTC.

The chain links TRBV12-3 or TRBV12-4 to TRBJ1-1; D gene ambiguous. This CDR3 has 16 residues. Between the trimmed V and J ends, which lost 5 bases and 0 bases, there was a span of 16 bases. CDR3: CASSPVAANMNTEAFF. CDR3 in DNA: TGTGCCAGCAGTCCCGTGGCCGCCAATATGAACACTGAAGCTTTCTTT.

This sequence joins TRBV6-6 and TRBJ2-2, with 7 nucleotides matching TRBD2. Trimming removed 3 bases from V and 4 bases from J; junction bases left unmatched: 5. The CDR3 spans 15 residues. CDR1 and CDR2 (germline): MNHNY, SVGAGI (reference sequence). Here the CDR3 reads CASSYSGGSTGELFF. The CDR3 nucleotides read TGTGCCAGCAGTTATTCGGGGGGTTCCACCGGGGAGCTGTTTTTT.

There are a few counts of this clonotype. The chain recombines TRBV7-2 with TRBJ2-3; 11 bases are shared with TRBD2. Germline V CDR1 and CDR2: SGHTA, FQGNSA. V was pared by 6 bases and J by 4 bases, with 9 bases of the junction left unmatched. CDR3 length equals 16 residues. CDR3 residues: CASRYHLAGGPDTQYF. CDR3 in DNA: TGTGCCAGCAGGTACCACTTAGCGGGAGGGCCAGATACGCAGTATTTT.

The chain uses TRBV20-1 and TRBJ1-1, with 8 bases fitting TRBD1. Trimming took 3 bases from V and 6 from J; bases not matched to a gene: 12. Germline V gives CDR1 DFQATT, CDR2 SNEGSKA (reference sequence). The CDR3 runs to 15 residues. The CDR3 DNA follows: TGCAGTGCTAGTGTGGCAGGGGGCATATACGCTGAAGCTTTCTTT. Its protein product is CSASVAGGIYAEAFF.

V usage is TRBV12-3 or TRBV12-4 and J usage is TRBJ2-7; maybe TRBD1 (6 bases). This CDR3 has 13 residues. V gave up 8 bases and J gave up 1 base, with 12 bases separating them. The CDR3 bases are TGTGCCAGCGGAGCACAGGGTTCCTACGAGCAGTACTTC. As protein: CASGAQGSYEQYF.

This clonotype was counted a few times. V and J are TRBV20-1 and TRBJ2-2; 9 bases agree with TRBD2. The CDR3 length is 17 residues. Germline lookup yields CDR1 DFQATT and CDR2 SNEGSKA (reference sequence). Trimming removed 0 bases from V and 4 bases from J; junction bases left unmatched: 9. For the CDR3, the DNA is TGCAGTGCTAGAGATGAAGGAGGCGGGAGGGCCACCGGGGAGCTGTTTTTT. Amino acids: CSARDEGGGRATGELFF.

This clonotype was counted only a few times. The rearrangement uses TRBV7-3 and TRBJ2-7, with TRBD2 matching 10 bases. The CDR3 has 15 residues. The germline V gene has CDR1 SGHTA and CDR2 FQGTGA. Unmatched junction bases numbered 7, after V lost 5 bases and J lost 3 bases. CDR3: CASSPSGREGYEQYF. DNA of the CDR3: TGTGCCAGCAGCCCTAGCGGGAGAGAGGGCTACGAGCAGTACTTC. Based on the CDR3 plus reference TRBV7-3 and TRBJ2-7, the full variable domain is GAGVSQTPSNKVTEKGKYVELRCDPISGHTALYWYRQSLGQGPEFLIYFQGTGAADDSGLPNDRFFAVRPEGSVSTLKIQRTERGDSAVYLCASSPSGREGYEQYFGPGTRLTVT.

This clonotype was picked up a small number of times. The J gene is TRBJ2-1, the V gene TRBV24-1; the D is unclear. This CDR3 is 14 amino acids long. CDR1 and CDR2 (germline): KGHDR, SFDVKD. V was cut by 4 bases and J by 5 bases, with 11 bases left in between. The DNA of the CDR3 is TGTGCCACCAGTGACATGACGGATAACAATGAGCAGTTCTTC. Translating gives CATSDMTDNNEQFF.

The rearrangement joins TRBV4-1 to TRBJ2-3; D gene uncertain. V lost 1 base and J lost 4, with 15 bases in between. The CDR3 length is 16 residues. The germline CDR1 and CDR2 sequences are MGHRA and YSYEKL. The DNA of the CDR3 is TGCGCCAGCAGCCAAGGGATCCAGATAACGGCAGATACGCAGTATTTT. Translating it yields CASSQGIQITADTQYF.

The CDR3 DNA is TGTGCCAGCAGCCCCGTTGCGGCAGATACGCAGTATTTT. It encodes CASSPVAADTQYF. The chain employs TRBV5-5 and TRBJ2-3; D gene uncertain. With 4 bases removed from V and 4 bases from J, the gap between germline ends came to 10 bases. The germline V gene has CDR1 SGHKS and CDR2 YYEKEE (reference sequence). The CDR3 sequence is 13 residues long. Drawing the rest from reference TRBV5-5 and TRBJ2-3, the complete variable domain is DAGVTQSPTHLIKTRGQQVTLRCSPISGHKSVSWYQQVLGQGPQFIFQYYEKEERGRGNFPDRFSARQFPNYSSELNVNALLLGDSALYLCASSPVAADTQYFGPGTRLTVL.

The chain combines TRBV5-1 with TRBJ2-7, with D perhaps matching TRBD1 or TRBD2 (5 bases each). The CDR3 covers 15 residues. The germline V gene encodes CDR1 SGHRS and CDR2 YFSETQ. Deletions cut 1 base from V and 2 bases from J, with 13 bases between. CDR3 sequence (DNA): TGCGCCAGCAGCTTGAGTAGGGGACCTACCTACGAGCAGTACTTC. This translates into CASSLSRGPTYEQYF.

The chain has TRBV20-1 and TRBJ2-3, with D hard to call. The CDR3 is 17 amino acids. V was clipped by 4 bases and J by 1 base, with 21 bases between them. The V gene's germline CDR1 is DFQATT and CDR2 SNEGSKA (reference sequence). The CDR3: CSATRMDHAGGTDTQYF. Here the CDR3 DNA reads TGCAGTGCTACGCGCATGGACCACGCTGGGGGCACAGATACGCAGTATTTT.

V is TRBV15 and J is TRBJ2-1; 8 bases line up with TRBD2. CDR3 length equals 17 residues. The V gene end was trimmed by 3 bases and the J gene end by 13 bases; junction bases not matched to a gene: 20. Looked up from germline, CDR1 is LNHNV and CDR2 is YYDKDF (reference sequence). CDR3 coding DNA: TGTGCCACCAGCAGGGGTGAAAGCAGCGGGAGAGGAGAGACCCAGTTCTTC. Translation gives CATSRGESSGRGETQFF.

The chain recombines TRBV5-5 with TRBJ2-5, with 7 bases aligning to TRBD2. The CDR3 length is 18 residues. CDR1 is SGHKS and CDR2 is YYEKEE in the germline V gene (reference sequence). Unmatched junction bases numbered 22, after V lost 6 bases and J lost 5 bases. The CDR3 DNA is TGTGCCAGCACCCCAAGCAGGAGCGGGGTAGACCCAGGGGAGACCCAGTACTTC. This encodes CASTPSRSGVDPGETQYF.

This clonotype was seen just once. The chain's CDR3 is CSALLGGTEAFF. The CDR3 region has the DNA TGCAGTGCTCTACTAGGGGGCACTGAAGCTTTCTTT. This chain connects TRBV20-1 to TRBJ1-1; tentative D call: TRBD1 (6 bases). V lost 5 bases and J 4 bases, leaving 11 bases between the germline ends. The length of the CDR3 is 12 residues. Germline CDR1 and CDR2: DFQATT and SNEGSKA (reference sequence).

The chain uses TRBV15 and TRBJ1-2, with D perhaps TRBD1 (6 bases). Trimming left V 5 bases short and J 4 bases short, with 17 bases between. CDR1 and CDR2 from the germline V gene are LNHNV and YYDKDF (reference sequence). This CDR3 has 15 amino acids. The CDR3 loop is CATSQGREGVYGYTF. The CDR3 DNA follows: TGTGCCACCAGCCAAGGGAGGGAGGGGGTCTATGGCTACACCTTC.